The rows below give T cell receptor beta chains drawn from one sample of a study of blood T cell repertoires in COVID-19. TCRdb's copy holds only in-frame clones and misses some; the assay was immunoSEQ multiplex PCR. The data show 42,000 or so clones, roughly nine tenths seen once. Sequencing was done on a sample of peripheral blood. These receptors all come from a man over 45 with active COVID-19. Both conserved end residues are part of each CDR3. A D gene is named only where the DNA matches it firmly. Rows give clone size only sometimes, using once, few, many, or a class for an expanded clone.

V gene	clone size	D gene	J gene	CDR3 DNA	CDR3 protein
TRBV6-2/TRBV6-3	-	-	TRBJ1-2	TGTGCCAGCGGCCAGGGAGTTGGCTACACCTTC	CASGQGVGYTF
TRBV2	-	TRBD1	TRBJ1-5	TGTGCCAGCAGTGCCCAGACAGGGGGCAACCAGCCCCAGCATTTT	CASSAQTGGNQPQHF
TRBV7-9	-	TRBD1	TRBJ2-6	TGTGCCAGCAGCTTAGCGGGCAGGGGGACAGCTGGGGCCAACGTCCTGACTTTC	CASSLAGRGTAGANVLTF
TRBV19	few	TRBD1	TRBJ1-1	TGTGCCAGTAGCCCCCTCCCCTCCACAGGGGGTAACACTGAAGCTTTCTTT	CASSPLPSTGGNTEAFF
TRBV5-5	-	TRBD1	TRBJ1-6	TGTGCCAGCAGCTTCAGGGGGCTCTCTTCTAGCTCCTATAATTCACCCCTCCACTTT	CASSFRGLSSSSYNSPLHF
TRBV23-1	-	TRBD2	TRBJ2-1	TGCGCCAGCAGTCTGGGGGCGGCTAGCGGGAGCTATGAGCAGTTCTTC	CASSLGAASGSYEQFF
TRBV5-4	-	TRBD1	TRBJ2-7	TGTGCCAGCAGCTTGGGGACAGGGGTTTACGAGCAGTACTTC	CASSLGTGVYEQYF
TRBV28	-	TRBD1	TRBJ1-6	TGTGCCAGCAGATCGTCAGGGGGAAGGTCACCCCTCCACTTT	CASRSSGGRSPLHF
TRBV3-1/TRBV3-2	once	-	TRBJ1-1	TGTGCCAGCAGCCGGAAAGTCAGCGGGATGAACACTGAAGCTTTCTTT	CASSRKVSGMNTEAFF
TRBV19	-	-	TRBJ1-1	TGTGCCAGTACCCAGGGGCCCGTTGAAGCTTTCTTT	CASTQGPVEAFF
TRBV6-5	-	TRBD2	TRBJ2-1	TGTGCCAGCACCCCACCGGGAGGGGTCAATGAGCAGTTCTTC	CASTPPGGVNEQFF
TRBV28	-	-	TRBJ2-7	TGTGCCAGCGGGGGCGGTAGCTCCTACGAGCAGTACTTC	CASGGGSSYEQYF
TRBV24-1	-	-	TRBJ2-1	TGTGCCACCAGTGAGGCAGGGCTCAATGAGCAGTTCTTC	CATSEAGLNEQFF
TRBV28	-	-	TRBJ1-6	TGTGCCAGCAGTTCCACAGGATATAATTCACCCCTCCACTTT	CASSSTGYNSPLHF
TRBV6-2/TRBV6-3	-	-	TRBJ1-3	TGTGCCAGCAGTTCCCGGGGAAACACCATATATTTT	CASSSRGNTIYF
TRBV4-1	-	TRBD2	TRBJ2-1	TGCGCCAGCAGCCAACCCGGGACTAGCATAAATGAGCAGTTCTTC	CASSQPGTSINEQFF
TRBV6-5	-	-	TRBJ1-1	TGTGCCAGCAGTTTGGACGGGACTATGAACACTGAAGCTTTCTTT	CASSLDGTMNTEAFF
TRBV6-1	once	TRBD2	TRBJ2-7	TGTGCCAGCAGTGAAATGACTAGCGGGAGCTCCTACGAGCAGTACTTC	CASSEMTSGSSYEQYF
TRBV28	-	TRBD1	TRBJ1-2	TGTGCCAGCAGTTTAGACAGGGGGGTAACTTCGTATGGCTACACCTTC	CASSLDRGVTSYGYTF
TRBV30	-	TRBD1	TRBJ1-5	TGTGCCTGGAGTGGACAGGGGTTTCATCAGCCCCAGCATTTT	CAWSGQGFHQPQHF
TRBV15	-	-	TRBJ2-1	TGTGCCACCAGCTCCAACCTCCGACGACTCCTCGGGGATGAGCAGTTCTTC	CATSSNLRRLLGDEQFF
TRBV6-6	-	TRBD1	TRBJ1-5	TGTGCCAGCACCAACTCACAGGGGTTCGGCAATCAGCCCCAGCATTTT	CASTNSQGFGNQPQHF
TRBV28	-	TRBD2	TRBJ2-7	TGTGCTATCGAAGCGGGAAACTCCTACGAGCAGTACTTC	CAIEAGNSYEQYF
TRBV28	-	-	TRBJ2-7	TGTGCCAGCAGTCGCGCTACAGGGTCCCCTATCCACGAGCAGTACTTC	CASSRATGSPIHEQYF
TRBV6-1	-	-	TRBJ2-1	TGTGCCAGCAGTGAAGGTAGCCGCAATGAGCAGTTCTTC	CASSEGSRNEQFF
TRBV18	-	TRBD1	TRBJ2-5	TGTGCCAGCTCCGACGGGACAGGGCAAGAGACCCAGTACTTC	CASSDGTGQETQYF
TRBV6-5	-	TRBD2	TRBJ2-7	TGTGCCAGCAGTTACGGGACTAGCGGCTACGAGCAGTACTTC	CASSYGTSGYEQYF